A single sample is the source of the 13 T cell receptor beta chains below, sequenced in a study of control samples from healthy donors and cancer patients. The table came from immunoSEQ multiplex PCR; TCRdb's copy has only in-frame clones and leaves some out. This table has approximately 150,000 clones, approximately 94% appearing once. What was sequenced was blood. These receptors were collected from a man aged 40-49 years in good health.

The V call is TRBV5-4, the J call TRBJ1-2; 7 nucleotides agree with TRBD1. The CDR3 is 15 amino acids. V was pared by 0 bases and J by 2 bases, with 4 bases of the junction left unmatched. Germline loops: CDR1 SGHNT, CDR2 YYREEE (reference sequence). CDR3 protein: CASSLGQGRNYGYTF. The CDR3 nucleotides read TGTGCCAGCAGCTTGGGACAGGGAAGAAACTATGGCTACACCTTC. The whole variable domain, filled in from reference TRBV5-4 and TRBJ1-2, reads ETGVTQSPTHLIKTRGQQVTLRCSSQSGHNTVSWYQQALGQGPQFIFQYYREEENGRGNFPPRFSGLQFPNYSSELNVNALELDDSALYLCASSLGQGRNYGYTFGSGTRLTVV.

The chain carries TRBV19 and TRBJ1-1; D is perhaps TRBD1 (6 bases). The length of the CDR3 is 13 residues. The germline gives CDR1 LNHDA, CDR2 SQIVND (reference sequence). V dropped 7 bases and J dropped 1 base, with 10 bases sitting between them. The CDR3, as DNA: TGTGCCAGTAACCTAGGGGGGAACACTGAAGCTTTCTTT. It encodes CASNLGGNTEAFF.

CDR3 sequence (DNA): TGCGCCAGCAGCTTTGGGGGTGGGTACACTGAAGCTTTCTTT. It yields the protein CASSFGGGYTEAFF. This sequence joins TRBV5-1 and TRBJ1-1; tentatively, D is TRBD1 (5 bases). This CDR3 has 14 amino acids. Trimming removed 2 bases from V and 3 bases from J, with 11 bases in between. The germline V gene has CDR1 SGHRS and CDR2 YFSETQ.

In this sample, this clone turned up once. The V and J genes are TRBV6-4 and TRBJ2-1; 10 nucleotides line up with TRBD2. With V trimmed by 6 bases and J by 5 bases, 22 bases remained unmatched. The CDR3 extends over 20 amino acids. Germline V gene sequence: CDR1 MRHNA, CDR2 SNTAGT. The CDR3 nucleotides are TGTGCCAGCAGGTATAAAACAGGGCTCCAAGCGGGAGGGCCAAACAATGAGCAGTTCTTC. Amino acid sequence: CASRYKTGLQAGGPNNEQFF.

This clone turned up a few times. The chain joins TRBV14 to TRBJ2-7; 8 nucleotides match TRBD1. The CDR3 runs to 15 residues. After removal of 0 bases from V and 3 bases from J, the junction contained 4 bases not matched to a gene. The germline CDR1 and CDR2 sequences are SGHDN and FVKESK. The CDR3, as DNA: TGTGCCAGCAGCCAAGAAGGGACAGGCTTCTACGAGCAGTACTTC. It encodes CASSQEGTGFYEQYF.

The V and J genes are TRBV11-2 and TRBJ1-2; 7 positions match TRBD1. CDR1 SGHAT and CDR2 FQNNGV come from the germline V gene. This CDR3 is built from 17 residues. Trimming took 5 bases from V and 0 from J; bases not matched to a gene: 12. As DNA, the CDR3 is TGTGCCAGCAGCCCACAGGGACAGCTCTCTTCTAACTATGGCTACACCTTC. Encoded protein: CASSPQGQLSSNYGYTF.

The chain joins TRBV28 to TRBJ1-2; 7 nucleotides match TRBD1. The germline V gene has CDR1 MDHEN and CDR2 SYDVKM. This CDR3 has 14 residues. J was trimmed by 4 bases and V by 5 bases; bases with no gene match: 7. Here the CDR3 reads CASSTPGQLYGYTF. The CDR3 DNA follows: TGTGCCAGCAGTACCCCGGGACAGCTCTATGGCTACACCTTC.

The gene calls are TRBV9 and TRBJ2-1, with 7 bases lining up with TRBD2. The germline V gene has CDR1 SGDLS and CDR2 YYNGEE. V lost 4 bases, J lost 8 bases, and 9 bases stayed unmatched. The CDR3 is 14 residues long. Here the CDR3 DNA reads TGTGCCAGCAGCCTCACAGGCGGGAGTGATGAGCAGTTCTTC. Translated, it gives CASSLTGGSDEQFF.

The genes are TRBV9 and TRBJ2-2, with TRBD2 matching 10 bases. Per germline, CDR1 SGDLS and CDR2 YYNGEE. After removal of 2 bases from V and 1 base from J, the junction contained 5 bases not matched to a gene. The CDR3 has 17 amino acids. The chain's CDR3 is CASSVNPSGGNTGELFF. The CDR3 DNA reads TGTGCCAGCAGCGTCAACCCTAGCGGGGGGAACACCGGGGAGCTGTTTTTT. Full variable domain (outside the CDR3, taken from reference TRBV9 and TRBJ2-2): DSGVTQTPKHLITATGQRVTLRCSPRSGDLSVYWYQQSLDQGLQFLIQYYNGEERAKGNILERFSAQQFPDLHSELNLSSLELGDSALYFCASSVNPSGGNTGELFFGEGSRLTVL.

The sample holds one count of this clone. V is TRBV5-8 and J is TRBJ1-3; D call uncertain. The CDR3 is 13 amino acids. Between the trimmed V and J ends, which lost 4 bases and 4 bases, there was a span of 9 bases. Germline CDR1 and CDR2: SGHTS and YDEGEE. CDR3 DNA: TGTGCCAGCAGCGGACGGCTGGGAAACACCATATATTTT. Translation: CASSGRLGNTIYF.

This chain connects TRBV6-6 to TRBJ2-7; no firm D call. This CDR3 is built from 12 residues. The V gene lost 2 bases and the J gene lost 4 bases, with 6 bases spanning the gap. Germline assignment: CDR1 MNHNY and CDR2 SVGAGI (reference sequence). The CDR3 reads CASSYPEYEQYF. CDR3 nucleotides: TGTGCCAGCAGTTACCCAGAGTACGAGCAGTACTTC.

The CDR3 sequence is CASSSNEGHSTEAFF. As DNA, the CDR3 is TGCGCCAGCAGCTCCAACGAGGGACATTCCACTGAAGCTTTCTTT. The genes are TRBV5-1 and TRBJ1-1, with D maybe TRBD1 (6 bases). This CDR3 is built from 15 residues. Trimming cost V 3 bases and J 4 bases, with 16 bases left between them. The germline CDR1 and CDR2 sequences are SGHRS and YFSETQ.

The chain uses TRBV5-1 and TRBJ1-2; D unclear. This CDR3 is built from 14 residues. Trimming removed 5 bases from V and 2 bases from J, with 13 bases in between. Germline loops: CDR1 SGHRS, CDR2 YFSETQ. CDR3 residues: CASRDGRGNYGYTF. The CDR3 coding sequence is TGCGCCAGCAGGGACGGGCGGGGAAACTATGGCTACACCTTC.